This T cell receptor (beta chain) was sequenced during a study of blood T cell repertoires in COVID-19. About the study: The United States, Italy and Spain were the sources of the acute and convalescent COVID-19 samples. PBMCs, B-cell-depleted T cells, or T cells provided the cDNA or gDNA that made up the material.

In its sample, this clone was seen once. Original handling: Reference gene primer amplification gave estimated nucleated cell counts. TCRdb's copy holds only in-frame clones and misses some; the assay was immunoSEQ multiplex PCR. V and J calls and clone size are copied from that table; D and trimming were computed from the DNA. The table lists some 180,000 clones, roughly 87% of them singletons. This CDR3 is built from 15 residues. Losses at the gene ends were 4 bases for V and 7 bases for J; bases not matched to a gene: 11. CDR1 SGHTA and CDR2 FQGNSA come from the germline V gene. The source is a man in his sixties with active or convalescent COVID-19. The sequencing input was peripheral blood. V usage is TRBV7-2 and J usage is TRBJ2-5, with TRBD2 matching 8 bases. The CDR3 loop is CASSSNSGAAGTQYF. CDR3 nucleotide sequence: TGTGCCAGCAGCTCAAATAGCGGGGCCGCAGGGACCCAGTACTTC.